This record concerns one T cell receptor (beta chain) sequence. The sample is drawn from a study of T cell changes during pregnancy in multiple sclerosis. Libraries were prepared by immunoSEQ multiplex PCR; TCRdb keeps only in-frame clonotypes and omits some of them. The sample carries approximately 90,000 clones, 91% recorded once. Sequencing was performed on peripheral blood, taken before pregnancy. The sequence came from a female donor with multiple sclerosis, enrolled in a pregnancy study.

The CDR3 here is CASSLRGQGVSGANVLTF. The CDR3 nucleotides read TGTGCCAGCAGTCTTAGGGGACAGGGAGTCTCTGGGGCCAACGTCCTGACTTTC. This rearrangement joins TRBV2 to TRBJ2-6; TRBD1 matches 9 bases. Losses at the gene ends were 5 bases for V and 0 bases for J; bases not matched to a gene: 8. Germline-derived CDR1 and CDR2 are SNHLY and FYNNEI. The CDR3 runs to 18 residues.